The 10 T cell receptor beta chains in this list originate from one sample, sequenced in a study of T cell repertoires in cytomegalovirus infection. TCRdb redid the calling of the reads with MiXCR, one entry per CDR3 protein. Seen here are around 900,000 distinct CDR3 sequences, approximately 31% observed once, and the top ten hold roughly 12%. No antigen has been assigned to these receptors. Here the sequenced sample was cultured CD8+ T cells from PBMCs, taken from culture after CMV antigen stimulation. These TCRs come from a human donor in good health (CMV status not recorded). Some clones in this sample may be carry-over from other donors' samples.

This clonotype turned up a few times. CDR3 sequence (DNA): TGTGCCAGCAGCCCCGGGACAGGGGGGCGGCCCCAGCATTTT. Its translation: CASSPGTGGRPQHF. V usage is TRBV12-3 or TRBV12-4 and J usage is TRBJ1-5; 11 bases line up with TRBD1. J lost 9 bases, V lost 6 bases, and 7 bases had no gene match. CDR3 length: 14 residues.

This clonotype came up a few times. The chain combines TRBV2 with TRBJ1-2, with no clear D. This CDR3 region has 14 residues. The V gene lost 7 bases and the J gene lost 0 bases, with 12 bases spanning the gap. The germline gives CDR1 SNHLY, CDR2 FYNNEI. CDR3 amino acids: CASKEGEANYGYTF. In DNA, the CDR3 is TGTGCCAGCAAGGAAGGCGAAGCTAACTATGGCTACACCTTC.

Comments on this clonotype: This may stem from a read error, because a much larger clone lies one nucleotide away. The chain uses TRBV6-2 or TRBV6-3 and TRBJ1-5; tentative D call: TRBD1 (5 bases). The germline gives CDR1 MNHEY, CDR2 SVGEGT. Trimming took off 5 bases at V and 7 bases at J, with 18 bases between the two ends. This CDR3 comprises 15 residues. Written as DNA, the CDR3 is TGTGCCAGCAGTCCGTGTACACTATGGGACCAGCCCCAGCATTTT. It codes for CASSPCTLWDQPQHF.

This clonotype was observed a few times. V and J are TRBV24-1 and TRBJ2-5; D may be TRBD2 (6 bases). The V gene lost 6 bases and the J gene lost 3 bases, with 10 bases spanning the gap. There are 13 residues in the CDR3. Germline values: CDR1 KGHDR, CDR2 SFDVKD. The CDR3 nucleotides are TGTGCCACCAGTCCCTCGGGAGAAGAGACCCAGTACTTC. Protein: CATSPSGEETQYF.

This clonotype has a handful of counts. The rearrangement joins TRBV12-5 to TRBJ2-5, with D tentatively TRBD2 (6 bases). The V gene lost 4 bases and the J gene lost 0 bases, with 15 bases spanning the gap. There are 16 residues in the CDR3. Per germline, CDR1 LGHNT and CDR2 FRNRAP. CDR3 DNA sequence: TGTGCTAGTGGTTGGACGGCGGGAAAGTACCAAGAGACCCAGTACTTC. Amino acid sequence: CASGWTAGKYQETQYF.

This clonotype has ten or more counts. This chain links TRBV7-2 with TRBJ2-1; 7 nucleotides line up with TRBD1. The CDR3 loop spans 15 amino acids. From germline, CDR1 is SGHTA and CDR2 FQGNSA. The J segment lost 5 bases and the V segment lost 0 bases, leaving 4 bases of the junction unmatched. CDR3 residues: CASSLAGQDHNEQFF. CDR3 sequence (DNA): TGTGCCAGCAGCTTAGCAGGACAGGACCACAATGAGCAGTTCTTC.

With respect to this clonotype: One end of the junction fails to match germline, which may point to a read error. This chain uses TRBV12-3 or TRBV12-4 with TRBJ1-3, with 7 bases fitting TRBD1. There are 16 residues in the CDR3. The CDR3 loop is CASSFGTAYSENTIYF. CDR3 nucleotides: TGTGCCAGCAGTTTCGGGACAGCTTACTCTGAAAACACCATATATTTT.

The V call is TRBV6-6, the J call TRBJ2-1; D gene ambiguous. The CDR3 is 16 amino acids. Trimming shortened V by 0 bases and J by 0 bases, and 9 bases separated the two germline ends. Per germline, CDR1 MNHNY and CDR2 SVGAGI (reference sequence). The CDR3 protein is CASSYSTQSSYNEQFF. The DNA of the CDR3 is TGTGCCAGCAGTTACTCGACTCAGAGCTCCTACAATGAGCAGTTCTTC.

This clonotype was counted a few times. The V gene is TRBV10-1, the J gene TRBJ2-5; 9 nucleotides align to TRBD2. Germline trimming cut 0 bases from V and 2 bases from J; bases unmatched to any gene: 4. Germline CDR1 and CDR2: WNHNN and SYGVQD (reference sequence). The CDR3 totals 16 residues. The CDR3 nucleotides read TGCGCCAGCAGTGAGTCGTTAGCGGGGGTTCAAGAGACCCAGTACTTC. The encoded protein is CASSESLAGVQETQYF.

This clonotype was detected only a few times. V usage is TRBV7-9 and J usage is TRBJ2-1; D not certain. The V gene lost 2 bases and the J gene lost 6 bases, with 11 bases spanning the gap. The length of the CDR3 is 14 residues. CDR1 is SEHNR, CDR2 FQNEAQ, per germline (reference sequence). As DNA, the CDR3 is TGTGCCAGCAGCTTAATGGTCGGCGGCAATGAGCAGTTCTTC. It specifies CASSLMVGGNEQFF.